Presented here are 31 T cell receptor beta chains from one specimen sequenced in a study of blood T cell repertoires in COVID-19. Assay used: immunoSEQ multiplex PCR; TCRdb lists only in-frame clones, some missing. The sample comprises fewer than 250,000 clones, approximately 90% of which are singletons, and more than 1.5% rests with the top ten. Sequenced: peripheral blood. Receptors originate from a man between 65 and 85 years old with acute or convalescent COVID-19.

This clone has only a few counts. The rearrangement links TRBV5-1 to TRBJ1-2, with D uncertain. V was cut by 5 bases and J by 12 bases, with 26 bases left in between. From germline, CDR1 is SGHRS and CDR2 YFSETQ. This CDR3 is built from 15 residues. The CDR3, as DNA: TGCGCCAGCAGAAGAGGATTCGAAGCCTATCAGTTTAACACCTTC. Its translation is CASRRGFEAYQFNTF.

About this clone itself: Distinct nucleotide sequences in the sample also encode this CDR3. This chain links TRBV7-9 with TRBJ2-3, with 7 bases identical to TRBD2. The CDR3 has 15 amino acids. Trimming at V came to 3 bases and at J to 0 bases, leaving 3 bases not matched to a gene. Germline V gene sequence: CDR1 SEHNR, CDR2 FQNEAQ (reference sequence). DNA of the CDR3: TGTGCCAGCAGCTTGGCTAGCGGCAGCACAGATACGCAGTATTTT. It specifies CASSLASGSTDTQYF.

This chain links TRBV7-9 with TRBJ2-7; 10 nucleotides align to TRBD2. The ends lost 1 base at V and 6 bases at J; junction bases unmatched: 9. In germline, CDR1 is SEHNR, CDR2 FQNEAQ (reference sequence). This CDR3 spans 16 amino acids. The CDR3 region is CASSLGGAGGQGEQYF. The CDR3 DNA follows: TGTGCCAGCAGCTTAGGAGGAGCGGGAGGGCAAGGCGAGCAGTACTTC.

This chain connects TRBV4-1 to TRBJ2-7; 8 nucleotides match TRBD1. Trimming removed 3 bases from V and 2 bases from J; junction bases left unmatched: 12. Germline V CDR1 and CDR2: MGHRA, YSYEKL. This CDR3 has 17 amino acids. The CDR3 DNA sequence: TGCGCCAGCAGCCATACTACTGACAGGGGCCTACCCTACGAGCAGTACTTC. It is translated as CASSHTTDRGLPYEQYF.

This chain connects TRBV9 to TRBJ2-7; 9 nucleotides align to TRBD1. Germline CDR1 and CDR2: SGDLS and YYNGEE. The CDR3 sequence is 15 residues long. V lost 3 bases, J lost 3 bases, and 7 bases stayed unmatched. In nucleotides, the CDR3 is TGTGCCAGCAGCGAAGGGGGACAGGGAAACTACGAGCAGTACTTC. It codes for CASSEGGQGNYEQYF.

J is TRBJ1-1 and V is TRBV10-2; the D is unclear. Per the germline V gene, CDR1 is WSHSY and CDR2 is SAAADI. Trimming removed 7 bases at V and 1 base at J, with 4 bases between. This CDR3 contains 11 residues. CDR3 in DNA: TGCGCCAGCATGCGGAACACTGAAGCTTTCTTT. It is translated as CASMRNTEAFF.

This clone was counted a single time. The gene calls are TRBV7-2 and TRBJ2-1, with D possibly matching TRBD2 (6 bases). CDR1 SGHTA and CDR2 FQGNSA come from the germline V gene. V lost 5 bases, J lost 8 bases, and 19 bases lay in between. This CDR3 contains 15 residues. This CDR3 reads CASSKAGRAGDEQFF. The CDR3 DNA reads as TGTGCCAGCAGCAAGGCGGGAAGAGCTGGGGATGAGCAGTTCTTC.

CDR3 sequence reads: CASSPDRDLGYTF. CDR3 DNA: TGTGCCAGCTCCCCAGACAGGGATTTGGGCTACACCTTC. This chain connects TRBV18 to TRBJ1-2; 7 bases map to TRBD1. The germline V gene has CDR1 KGHSH and CDR2 LQKENI. Trimming at V came to 6 bases and at J to 8 bases, leaving 9 bases not matched to a gene. The CDR3 loop spans 13 amino acids. Complete variable domain (other parts from reference TRBV18 and TRBJ1-2): NAGVMQNPRHLVRRRGQEARLRCSPMKGHSHVYWYRQLPEEGLKFMVYLQKENIIDESGMPKERFSAEFPKEGPSILRIQQVVRGDSAAYFCASSPDRDLGYTFGSGTRLTVV.

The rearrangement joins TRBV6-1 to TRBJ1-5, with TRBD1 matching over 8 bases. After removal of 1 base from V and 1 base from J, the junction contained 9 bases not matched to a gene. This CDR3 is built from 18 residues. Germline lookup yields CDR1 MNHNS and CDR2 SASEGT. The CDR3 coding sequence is TGTGCCAGCAGTGAAGGAACAGGGGGAGTGCAGAGCAATCAGCCCCAGCATTTT. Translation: CASSEGTGGVQSNQPQHF.

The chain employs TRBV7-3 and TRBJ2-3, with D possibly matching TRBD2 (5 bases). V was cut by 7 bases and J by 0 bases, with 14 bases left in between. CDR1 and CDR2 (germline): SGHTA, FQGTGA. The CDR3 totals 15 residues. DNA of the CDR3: TGTGCCAGCACCCCCATAGCGAGTAGCACAGATACGCAGTATTTT. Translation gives CASTPIASSTDTQYF.

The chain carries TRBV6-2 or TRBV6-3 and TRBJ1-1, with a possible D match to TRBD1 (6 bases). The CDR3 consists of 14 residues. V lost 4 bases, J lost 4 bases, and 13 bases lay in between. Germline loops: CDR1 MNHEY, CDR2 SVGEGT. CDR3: CASSSRQGFTEAFF. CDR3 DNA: TGTGCCAGCAGTTCTCGGCAGGGGTTCACTGAAGCTTTCTTT.

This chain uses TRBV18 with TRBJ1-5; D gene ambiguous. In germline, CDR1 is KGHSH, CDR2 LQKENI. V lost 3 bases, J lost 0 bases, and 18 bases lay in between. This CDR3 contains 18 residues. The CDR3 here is CASSPGVGGQLSNQPQHF. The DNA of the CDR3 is TGTGCCAGCTCACCCGGCGTTGGCGGTCAGCTTAGCAATCAGCCCCAGCATTTT.

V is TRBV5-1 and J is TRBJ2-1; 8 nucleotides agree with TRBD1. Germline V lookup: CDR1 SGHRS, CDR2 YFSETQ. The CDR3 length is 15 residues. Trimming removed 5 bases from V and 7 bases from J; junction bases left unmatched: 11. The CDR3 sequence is CASRVGRGLKNEQFF. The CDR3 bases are TGCGCCAGCAGGGTAGGCAGGGGGCTCAAAAATGAGCAGTTCTTC.

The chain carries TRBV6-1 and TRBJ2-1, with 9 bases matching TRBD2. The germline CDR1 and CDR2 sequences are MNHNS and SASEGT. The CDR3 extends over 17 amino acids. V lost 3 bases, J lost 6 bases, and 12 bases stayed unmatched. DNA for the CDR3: TGTGCCAGCAGTGAGACCCCGAGCGGGAGGAGGTCCAATGAGCAGTTCTTC. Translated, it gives CASSETPSGRRSNEQFF.

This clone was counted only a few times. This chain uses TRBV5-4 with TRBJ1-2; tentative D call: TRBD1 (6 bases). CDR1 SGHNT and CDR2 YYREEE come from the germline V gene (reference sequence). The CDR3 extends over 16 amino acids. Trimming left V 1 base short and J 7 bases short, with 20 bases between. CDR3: CASSLTRWGQVAGYTF. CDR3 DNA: TGTGCCAGCAGCTTGACAAGGTGGGGGCAGGTAGCTGGCTACACCTTC.

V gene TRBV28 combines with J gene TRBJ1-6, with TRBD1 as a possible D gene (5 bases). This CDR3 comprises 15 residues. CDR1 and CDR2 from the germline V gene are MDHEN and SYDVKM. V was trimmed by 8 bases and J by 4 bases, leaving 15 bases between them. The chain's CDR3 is CASGAQDFYNSPLHF. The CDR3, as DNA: TGTGCCAGCGGGGCTCAGGATTTTTATAATTCACCCCTCCACTTT.

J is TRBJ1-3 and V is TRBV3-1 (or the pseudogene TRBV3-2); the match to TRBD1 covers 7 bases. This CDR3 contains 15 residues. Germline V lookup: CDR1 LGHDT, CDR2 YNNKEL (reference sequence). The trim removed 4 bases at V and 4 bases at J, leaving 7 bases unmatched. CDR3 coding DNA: TGTGCCAGCAGCCCAGCGACAGGGCACGGAAACACCATATATTTT. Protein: CASSPATGHGNTIYF.

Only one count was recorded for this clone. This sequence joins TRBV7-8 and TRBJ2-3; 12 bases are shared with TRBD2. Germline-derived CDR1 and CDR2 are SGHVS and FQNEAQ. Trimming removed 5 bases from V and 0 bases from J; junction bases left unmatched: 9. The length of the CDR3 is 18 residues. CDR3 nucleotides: TGTGCCAGCAGCATAGGACTAGCGGGACAGACTAGCACAGATACGCAGTATTTT. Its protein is CASSIGLAGQTSTDTQYF.

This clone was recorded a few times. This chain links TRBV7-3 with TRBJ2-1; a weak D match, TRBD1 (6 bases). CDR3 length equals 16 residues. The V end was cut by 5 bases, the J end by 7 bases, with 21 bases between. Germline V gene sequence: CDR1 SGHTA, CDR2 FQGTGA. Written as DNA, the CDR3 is TGTGCCAGCAGCCCAGGCAGCGGAAGGGGGATAAATGAGCAGTTCTTC. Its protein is CASSPGSGRGINEQFF.

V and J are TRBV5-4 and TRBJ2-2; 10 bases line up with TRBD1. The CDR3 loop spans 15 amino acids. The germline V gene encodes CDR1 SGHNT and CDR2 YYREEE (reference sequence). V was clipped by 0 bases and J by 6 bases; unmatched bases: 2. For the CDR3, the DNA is TGTGCCAGCAGCTTGGCCGGGACAGGGGCCGGGGAGCTGTTTTTT. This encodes CASSLAGTGAGELFF.

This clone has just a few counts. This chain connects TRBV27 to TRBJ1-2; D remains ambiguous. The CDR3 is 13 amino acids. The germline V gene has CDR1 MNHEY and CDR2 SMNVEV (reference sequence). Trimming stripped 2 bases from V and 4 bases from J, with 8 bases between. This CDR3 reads CASSLVGSYGYTF. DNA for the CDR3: TGTGCCAGCAGTTTAGTCGGTTCCTATGGCTACACCTTC.

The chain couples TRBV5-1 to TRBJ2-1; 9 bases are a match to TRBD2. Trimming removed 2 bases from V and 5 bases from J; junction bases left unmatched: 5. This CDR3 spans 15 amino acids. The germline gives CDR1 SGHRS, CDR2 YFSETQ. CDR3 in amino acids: CASSLRASGDNEQFF. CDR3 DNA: TGCGCCAGCAGCTTACGGGCTAGCGGGGACAATGAGCAGTTCTTC. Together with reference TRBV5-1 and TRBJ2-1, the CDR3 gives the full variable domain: KAGVTQTPRYLIKTRGQQVTLSCSPISGHRSVSWYQQTPGQGLQFLFEYFSETQRNKGNFPGRFSGRQFSNSRSEMNVSTLELGDSALYLCASSLRASGDNEQFFGPGTRLTVL.

The CDR3 reads CASSVDRGNQPQHF. The CDR3 DNA is TGCGCCAGCAGTGTCGACAGGGGCAATCAGCCCCAGCATTTT. The gene calls are TRBV23-1 and TRBJ1-5; TRBD1 matches 7 bases. TRBV23-1 is recorded as an ORF, its role being uncertain. This CDR3 is built from 14 residues. Losses at the gene ends were 5 bases for V and 2 bases for J; bases not matched to a gene: 3.

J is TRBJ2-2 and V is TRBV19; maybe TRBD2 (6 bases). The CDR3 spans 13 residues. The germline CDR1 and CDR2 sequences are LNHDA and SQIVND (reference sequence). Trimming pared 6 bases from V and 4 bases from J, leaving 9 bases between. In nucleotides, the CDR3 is TGTGCCAGTAGGCGGGAAGCCACCGGGGAGCTGTTTTTT. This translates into CASRREATGELFF.

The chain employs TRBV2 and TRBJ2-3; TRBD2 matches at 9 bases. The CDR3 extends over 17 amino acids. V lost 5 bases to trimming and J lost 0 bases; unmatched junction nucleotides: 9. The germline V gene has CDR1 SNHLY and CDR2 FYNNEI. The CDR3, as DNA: TGTGCCAGCAGTCGGTGGGCTAGCGGGGCTAGCACAGATACGCAGTATTTT. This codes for CASSRWASGASTDTQYF.

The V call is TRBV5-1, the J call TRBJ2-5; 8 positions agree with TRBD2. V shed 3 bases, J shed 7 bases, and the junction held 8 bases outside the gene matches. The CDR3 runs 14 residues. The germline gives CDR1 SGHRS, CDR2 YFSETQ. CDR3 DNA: TGCGCCAGCAGCTACGGGGGGGCGCAAAGGACCCAGTACTTC. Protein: CASSYGGAQRTQYF.

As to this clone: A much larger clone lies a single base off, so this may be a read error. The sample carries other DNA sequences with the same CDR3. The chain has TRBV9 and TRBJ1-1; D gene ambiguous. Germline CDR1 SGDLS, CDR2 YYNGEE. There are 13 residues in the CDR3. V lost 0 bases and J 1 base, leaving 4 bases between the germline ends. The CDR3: CASSVAGNTEAFF. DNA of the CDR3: TGTGCCAGCAGCGTAGCAGGGAACACTGAAGCTTTCTTT.

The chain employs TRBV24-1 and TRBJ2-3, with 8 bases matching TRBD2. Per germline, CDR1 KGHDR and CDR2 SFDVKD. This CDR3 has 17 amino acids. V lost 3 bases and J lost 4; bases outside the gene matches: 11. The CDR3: CATSDKKAAGVPDTQYF. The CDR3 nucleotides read TGTGCCACCAGTGATAAGAAAGCAGCGGGAGTCCCAGATACGCAGTATTTT.

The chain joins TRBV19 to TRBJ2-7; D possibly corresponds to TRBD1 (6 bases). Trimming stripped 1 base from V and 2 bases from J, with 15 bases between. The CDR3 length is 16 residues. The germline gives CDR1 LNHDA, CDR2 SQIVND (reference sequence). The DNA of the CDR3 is TGTGCCAGTAGTATAGTAACAGGGCAACTTACCTACGAGCAGTACTTC. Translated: CASSIVTGQLTYEQYF.

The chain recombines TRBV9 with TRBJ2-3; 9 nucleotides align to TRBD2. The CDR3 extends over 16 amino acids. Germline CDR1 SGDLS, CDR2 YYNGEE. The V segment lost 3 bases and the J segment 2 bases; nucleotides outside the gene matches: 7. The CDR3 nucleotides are TGTGCCAGCAGCGGGACGACTAGCGGAGTCACAGATACGCAGTATTTT. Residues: CASSGTTSGVTDTQYF.

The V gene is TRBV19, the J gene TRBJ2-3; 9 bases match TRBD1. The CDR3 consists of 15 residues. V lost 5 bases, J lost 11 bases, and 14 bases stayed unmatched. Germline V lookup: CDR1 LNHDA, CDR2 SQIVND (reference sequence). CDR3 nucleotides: TGTGCCAGTAGTGAACAGGCCGTGACAGGGGGAAAGCAGTATTTT. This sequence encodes CASSEQAVTGGKQYF.